The present T cell receptor beta chain was sequenced within a study of patients and donors after allogeneic stem cell transplantation. TCRdb independently ran MiXCR on the RT-PCR reads; one entry per CDR3 protein. The profile shows about 960,000 distinct CDR3 sequences, 18% of them singletons. The TCR was taken from a human donor who was either an allogeneic HSCT recipient or a stem cell or donor lymphocyte infusion donor (not recorded which). It is not recorded whose cells these are; they may come from a transplant donor. The material sequenced was blood, either unsorted or a sorted T cell fraction (not recorded which).

This chain's CDR3 is CASSYLTSGRSGDTQYF. CDR3 bases: TGTGCCAGCAGTTACCTGACTAGCGGGAGGTCTGGAGATACGCAGTATTTT. V is TRBV6-5 and J is TRBJ2-3; TRBD2 matches at 13 bases. CDR1 and CDR2 (germline): MNHEY, SVGAGI. This CDR3 is 17 amino acids long. After removal of 2 bases from V and 5 bases from J, the junction contained 7 bases not matched to a gene.